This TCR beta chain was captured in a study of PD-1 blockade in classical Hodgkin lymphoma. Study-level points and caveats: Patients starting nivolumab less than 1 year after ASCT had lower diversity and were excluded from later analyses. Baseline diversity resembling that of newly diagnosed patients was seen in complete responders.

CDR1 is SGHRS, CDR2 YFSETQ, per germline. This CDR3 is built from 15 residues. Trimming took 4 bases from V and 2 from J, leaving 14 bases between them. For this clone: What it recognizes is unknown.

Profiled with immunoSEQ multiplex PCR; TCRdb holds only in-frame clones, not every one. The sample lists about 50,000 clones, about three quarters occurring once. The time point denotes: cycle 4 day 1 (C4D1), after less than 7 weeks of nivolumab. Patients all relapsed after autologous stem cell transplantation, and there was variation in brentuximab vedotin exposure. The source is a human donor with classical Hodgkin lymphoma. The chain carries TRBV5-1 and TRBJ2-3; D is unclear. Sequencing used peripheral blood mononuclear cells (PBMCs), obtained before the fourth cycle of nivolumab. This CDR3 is CASSLGFGFTDTQYF. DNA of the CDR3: TGCGCCAGCAGCCTCGGCTTCGGGTTCACAGATACGCAGTATTTT.